This TCR beta chain was documented in a study of cytomegalovirus exposure and HLA in healthy donors (TCRdb year 2017). Turning to the overall study: An earlier analysis of some 500 of the donors reported roughly 270 Gb of sequence data and 100 million to 140 million unique TCR beta sequences from 150 million to 200 million T cells. Around 330 gigabases of sequencing data and approximately 92 million unique TCR sequences made up an early release that covered over 550 HLA-typed donors. The genetic ancestry cluster associated with self-reported Caucasian donors included 81% of the roughly 410 genotyped donors. The study aimed to test whether signatures of past pathogen exposure could be identified by cataloging public T cell receptors. Using immunosequencing, the study profiled T cell repertoires from 550 to 750 subjects and related those repertoires to cytomegalovirus serostatus. A separate validation cohort of 100 to 150 different subjects was used in addition to the approximately 610-subject first cohort. To predict cytomegalovirus infection status, the study combined high-throughput TCR immunosequencing, statistical association of individual TCRs with disease status, and machine learning. To study patterns of TCR occurrence, a later analysis re-analyzed previously published TCR beta repertoires from under 750 donors and added high-resolution HLA genotyping. The later analysis used no new phenotypic data to find candidate immune exposures, relying instead on TCR beta sequences and their occurrence across donors. An earlier analysis of 500 to 750 of the donors applied high-throughput TCR beta sequencing to assess whether each TCR beta V gene segment acted as functional or pseudogenic. Alongside the repertoire data, information on donor age, sex, ethnicity and CMV serostatus was compiled. Genome-wide SNP genotypes for about 65% of the 666 donors were used in a later genetic analysis, which treated that subset as a discovery cohort. All discovery cohort repertoires had been generated using a single sequencing platform. Class I and class II HLA loci were covered by the typing at four-digit resolution. The number of typed donors differed by locus: about 620-640 for A, B, C, DRB1 and DQB1; some 540 for DQA1; approximately 600 for DPA1; and approximately 450 for DPB1. Because of strong linkage in the cohort, roughly five DR-DQ haplotypes were treated as single units for association and clustering. Across some 400 genotyped donors of the cohort, an average of approximately 200,000 unique TCR beta nucleotide sequences per donor were sequenced, and approximately 17% of those sequences were non-productive.

Trimmed from V: 4 bases; trimmed from J: 6 bases; junction bases lacking a gene match: 9. Counted from cysteine to phenylalanine, this CDR3 has 16 amino acids. Only the CDR3 DNA stays, 48 bases, in frame from base 1. Looking up the germline V gene yields CDR1 LGHNA and CDR2 YSLEER. The paper as a whole reports these results and caveats: According to a later analysis, TCR association rates differed among HLA loci, with DRB1 alleles showing the most associated TCRs and HLA-C alleles showing the fewest. The presence/absence analyses assumed that sequencing depth was roughly uniform across donors, and that assumption may not be true. Linkage disequilibrium might explain the correlated functional status among segregating V segments, but an unknown experimental factor could not be ruled out. When HLA alleles, especially DR and DQ, strongly co-occurred, TCR associations were difficult to assign to individual alleles. While some public TCRs were present in many individuals, most TCR sequences turned up only very rarely across donors. In a later analysis, several top co-occurrence clusters were reported to appear linked to parvovirus B19, influenza, CMV and Epstein-Barr virus. The authors suggested that the approach could potentially be generalized to other disease states and immunological phenotypes. At a false discovery rate of 0.05, a later analysis linked some 17,000 TCR beta sequences to specific HLA alleles. V-gene and J-gene trimming of TCR beta chains was associated with a missense DCLRE1C variant in a later genetic analysis, and the association was replicated in an independent cohort. In vitro tests confirmed that a few of the cytomegalovirus-associated TCR beta chains recognize cytomegalovirus antigens. Because counts were too low, seventeen rarely observed V segments, including chromosome 9 orphons, were left out of the earlier analysis of some 600 of the donors. A further reported finding was that TCR beta sequences accurately predicted the HLA-A and HLA-B alleles for most subjects in the first cohort. In a later analysis, most CMV-associated TCR beta chains were found to appear HLA-restricted, with HLA associations seemingly driven largely by CMV exposure. Because HLA typing was missing for some donors at each locus, association tests included only the typed subset. In both the original and validation cohorts, the classifier was reported to diagnose cytomegalovirus status with high specificity and sensitivity. Some IMGT-functional V segments, including TRBV6-2 and TRBV6-3, could not be told apart with the 87-base-pair reads, so those segments were excluded. This cohort had only TCR beta chains sequenced, and the lack of alpha or paired-chain data limited which features could be detected. An earlier analysis of approximately 540 of the donors showed that most TCR beta V segments appeared in productive rearrangements either about 87% or about 30% of the time, which broadly matched IMGT annotations. Compared with equally common non-associated chains, HLA-associated TCR beta chains in a later analysis were more clonally expanded and had lower generation probabilities. According to a later genetic analysis, donors in an Asian-associated ancestry cluster had fewer N-insertions in productive TCRs than the approximately 710-donor mean. A group of highly shared sequence variants was considered likely to be a technical artifact of the sequencing pipeline. The only immune exposure information available for the cohort was CMV serostatus. The study gave a list of 150 to 200 TCR beta chains associated with cytomegalovirus.

In total, roughly 670 healthy bone marrow donors made up the cohort. At the time of sampling, all cohort members were nominally healthy, though unrecorded immune exposures were likely present. The donor was CMV seropositive and was included in the group of 290 or so seropositive cohort members. Each donor provided a peripheral blood sample, and peripheral blood mononuclear cells were used for TCR beta sequencing. The Qiagen DNeasy Blood Extraction Kit was used to extract genomic DNA from the blood cell samples. Points on this clone: The antigen it recognizes is unknown. No qualities accompany the bases; no much larger clone lies one base away.

Libraries came from the immunoSEQ multiplex PCR assay. The multiplex PCR relied on a mix of 60 forward primers for TCR Vbeta segments and 13 reverse primers for TCR Jbeta segments. The CDR3 region of rearranged TCR beta genes was amplified from genomic DNA by a multiplex PCR assay. On the Illumina HiSeq System, the amplified TCR beta libraries were sequenced as 87-base-pair reads. In the paper's pipeline: In a later analysis, 77 million or so unique TCR beta chains were counted across the approximately 620 repertoires, and approximately 9.9 million of these chains were shared by at least two donors. Raw reads were error-corrected and collapsed into unique sequences by a nearest-neighbor algorithm in which closely related sequences were merged to remove PCR and sequencing errors. Alignment of CDR3 sequences to IMGT reference sequences was used to assign V, D and J gene segments. For a sequence to be retained, at least a six-nucleotide match to both a V gene segment and a J gene segment was required. A rearrangement was called productive if the CDR3 had no stop codons and remained in frame with V and J, and every other rearrangement was called non-productive. CDR3 was defined by IMGT convention, running from the second conserved V-encoded cysteine to the conserved J-encoded phenylalanine. In an earlier analysis of more than 550 of the donors, sequences lacking an unambiguous match to a single V gene segment were excluded. In an earlier analysis of several hundred of the donors, V segments were called functional above 56.7% productive rearrangements and were called segregating when the between-donor standard deviation exceeded 5%. A statistical classification framework was built for diagnosing cytomegalovirus status from the catalog of TCR beta chain sequences. V and J gene assignment, in a later analysis, came from comparing TCR nucleotide sequences with IMGT/GENE-DB human TR gene sequences. A later analysis assigned CDR3 sequences and most-parsimonious VDJ recombination scenarios with the TCRdist pipeline. In a later analysis, every TCR beta chain was defined by the combination of its CDR3 amino acid sequence and its V-gene family, and reads without a unique V-gene family were dropped. As a way to deal with suspected cross-contamination and a sequencing artifact, a later analysis dropped 450 to 600 nucleotide sequences that were highly shared and had low generation probability. A later analysis calculated a clonal expansion index for each public chain from normalized within-repertoire ranks of inferred template counts. In a later analysis, generation probabilities were computed with a VDJ recombination model fitted to out-of-frame rearrangements, and the resulting probabilities were checked against IGoR. A later analysis scored TCR-TCR, TCR-HLA and TCR-CMV co-occurrence with hypergeometric tests, applying a repertoire-size bias correction to TCR pairs. To estimate false discovery rates, a later analysis permuted the HLA or CMV assignments 20 times. A later analysis grouped co-occurring TCRs with DBSCAN, adding TCRdist sequence similarity when clustering within HLA-allele-positive subsets. Co-occurrence clustering excluded repertoires with fewer than 30,000 or more than 120,000 public chains, plus five with anomalous nucleotide sharing. TCRdb holds this immuneACCESS table with in-frame rearrangements only. Some clones are missing; in checked studies, unresolved V genes explain under half, and the rest has no known cause. V and J calls and clone size come straight from that table; D and trimming were deduced from the DNA. This sample comprises about 160,000 clones, over 65% of them detected only once. The top ten clonotypes cover approximately 7.1% of the sample.

The chain is made from TRBV4-3 and TRBJ2-2; TRBD2 aligns with 9 central bases. This sequence originates from a man in his forties or fifties in good health and CMV-seropositive. Sequenced: PBMCs. The CDR3: CASSPGAGGRSGELFF. Here is the DNA: TGCGCCAGCAGCCCCGGGGCGGGGGGGCGATCCGGGGAGCTGTTTTTT.